This entry lists 5 T cell receptor beta chains sequenced from one sample in a study of T cells in Graves' hyperthyroidism and ophthalmopathy. Amplified regions were TCR beta CDR3 sequences from RNA transcripts. An initial round of RT-PCR targeting the TCR CDR3 relied on the HTBI primer set. One entry per CDR3 protein results from TCRdb running MiXCR on the multiplex PCR reads. The table lists about 52,000 distinct CDR3 sequences, less than 60% of them singletons, with about 8.9% in the top ten. The sequenced material came from blood. These receptor sequences come from a woman between 50 and 59 years old with Graves' ophthalmopathy.

The chain has TRBV10-2 and TRBJ2-1; D perhaps matches TRBD2 (5 bases). The V end lost 8 bases, the J end lost 9 bases, and 17 bases lay between the germline ends. The CDR3 length is 13 residues. CDR1 and CDR2 (germline): WSHSY, SAAADI. The CDR3 region is CASVRTDRGEQFF. Here the CDR3 DNA reads TGCGCCAGCGTCAGGACCGATCGGGGTGAGCAGTTCTTC.

This clonotype appeared many times. J is TRBJ2-6 and V is TRBV7-9, with a possible D match to TRBD2 (7 bases). From germline, CDR1 is SEHNR and CDR2 FQNEAQ (reference sequence). There are 15 residues in the CDR3. Trimming left V 1 base short and J 4 bases short, with 8 bases between. CDR3: CASSLEGGGANVLTF. In DNA form, the CDR3 reads TGTGCCAGCAGCTTAGAGGGGGGGGGGGCCAACGTCCTGACTTTC.

This clonotype showed up many times. The V and J genes are TRBV7-9 and TRBJ1-2; maybe TRBD1 (5 bases). The germline V and J ends were trimmed by 5 bases and 7 bases, with 11 bases remaining between them. Germline CDR1 and CDR2: SEHNR and FQNEAQ (reference sequence). The CDR3 is 12 amino acids. The CDR3 nucleotides are TGTGCCAGCAGCCCCGGGGCTCCTGGCTACACCTTC. Its translation is CASSPGAPGYTF.

This clonotype is medium-sized in the sample. The V and J genes are TRBV7-2 and TRBJ1-6, with unresolved D. This CDR3 spans 13 amino acids. CDR1 is SGHTA, CDR2 FQGNSA, per germline. Deletions cut 0 bases from V and 10 bases from J, with 7 bases between. The CDR3 coding sequence is TGTGCCAGCAGCTTAGCCCAAGGGTCACCCCTCCACTTT. It is translated as CASSLAQGSPLHF.

The rearrangement links TRBV7-4 to TRBJ2-1; possible D gene TRBD2, 6 bases. Trimming took 7 bases from V and 4 from J, leaving 11 bases between them. The germline gives CDR1 SGHVT, CDR2 SQSDAQ. The CDR3 totals 13 residues. Here the CDR3 reads CASTAGTYNEQFF. The CDR3, as DNA: TGTGCCAGCACCGCGGGGACTTACAATGAGCAGTTCTTC.